The sequence of this T cell receptor (beta chain) was determined in a study of T-cell memory formation after mild COVID-19. Study overall: Clusters were largely donor specific. Study observations and caveats: Researchers found some responding clones in pre-infection memory, a sign that cross-reactive memory joined. A second wave expanding day 15 to 37 was CD4+-biased; contracting clones were balanced.

The TCR alpha and TCR beta cDNA libraries, bearing sample barcodes and UMIs, were generated by 5'RACE using constant-segment primers. TCRdb re-called the 5' RACE reads through MiXCR, storing one row per CDR3 protein. In the table there are hundreds of thousands of distinct CDR3 sequences, 16% of which are singletons. The CDR3 spans 13 residues. Germline CDR1 MNHEY, CDR2 SVGAGI. Trimming pared 6 bases from V and 6 bases from J, leaving 14 bases between. This clonotype was recorded only once. Its specificity is unknown. The source material was PBMCs or a T cell subset sorted from them (not recorded which). The origin of this receptor is a young man who had mild COVID-19 (a few samples of this study predate the infection). Cell type and time point are not known. This chain joins TRBV6-5 and TRBJ1-2; D possibly corresponds to TRBD1 (6 bases). The CDR3 loop reads CASRYTGNNGYTF. CDR3 nucleotides: TGTGCCAGCAGATATACAGGGAACAATGGCTACACCTTC.